Listed below are T cell receptor beta chains from one sample, sequenced in a study of monozygotic twins with cystic fibrosis. Sequencing was performed with immunoSEQ multiplex PCR; in TCRdb, only in-frame clones are kept and a portion is missing. The data hold fewer than 30,000 clones, with around 96% observed a single time. What was sequenced was blood. These TCRs come from a girl aged 2-15 years with cystic fibrosis. Each CDR3 is given without its conserved first and last residue. Fields, in order: J gene, V gene, D gene, CDR3 protein. The D gene is left open where the match is weak.

J gene: TRBJ2-1; V gene: TRBV27; D gene: -; CDR3 protein: ASTPRGAFFHEQF
J gene: TRBJ2-7; V gene: TRBV5-4; D gene: TRBD1; CDR3 protein: ASSSKDRTYEQY
J gene: TRBJ2-5; V gene: TRBV28; D gene: -; CDR3 protein: ASSPHTGQGIETQY
J gene: TRBJ2-4; V gene: TRBV10-3; D gene: -; CDR3 protein: AIRGEEGNIQY
J gene: TRBJ1-1; V gene: TRBV7-9; D gene: TRBD1; CDR3 protein: ASSASTGVMNTEAF
J gene: TRBJ1-4; V gene: TRBV5-4; D gene: TRBD1; CDR3 protein: ASSFTTGDNNEKLF
J gene: TRBJ2-7; V gene: TRBV29-1; D gene: TRBD1; CDR3 protein: SVEGLGQGPHEQY
J gene: TRBJ2-2; V gene: TRBV2; D gene: TRBD2; CDR3 protein: ATEASGKNTGELF
J gene: TRBJ2-7; V gene: TRBV7-9; D gene: -; CDR3 protein: ASSFLRGYEQY
J gene: TRBJ2-7; V gene: TRBV27; D gene: TRBD1; CDR3 protein: ASSLSYHRTGHEQY
J gene: TRBJ2-7; V gene: TRBV2; D gene: TRBD1; CDR3 protein: ASSIDRERSYEQY
J gene: TRBJ2-7; V gene: TRBV5-4; D gene: TRBD2; CDR3 protein: ASSLRASGSYEQY
J gene: TRBJ2-7; V gene: TRBV14; D gene: -; CDR3 protein: ASSQDRWAAVSYEQY
J gene: TRBJ2-2; V gene: TRBV4-2; D gene: -; CDR3 protein: ASSRTSRRATYTGELF
J gene: TRBJ2-7; V gene: TRBV28; D gene: TRBD2; CDR3 protein: ASSYMGLPDDYEQY
J gene: TRBJ1-3; V gene: TRBV30; D gene: -; CDR3 protein: AWTTIGNTIY
J gene: TRBJ1-2; V gene: TRBV10-3; D gene: -; CDR3 protein: AISESSFGYT
J gene: TRBJ2-1; V gene: TRBV6-5; D gene: -; CDR3 protein: ASSYGTTGYNEQF
J gene: TRBJ2-5; V gene: TRBV7-8; D gene: -; CDR3 protein: ASSPRRTQY
J gene: TRBJ1-2; V gene: TRBV5-4; D gene: TRBD1; CDR3 protein: ASSLEGDRGLKGYT
J gene: TRBJ2-7; V gene: TRBV19; D gene: -; CDR3 protein: ASSVGLSYEQY
J gene: TRBJ1-1; V gene: TRBV2; D gene: -; CDR3 protein: ASIPTYTEAF
J gene: TRBJ2-5; V gene: TRBV18; D gene: -; CDR3 protein: ASSPPLGGMETQY
J gene: TRBJ2-1; V gene: TRBV4-3; D gene: TRBD2; CDR3 protein: ASSQGPLAGSYNEQF
J gene: TRBJ2-7; V gene: TRBV6-5; D gene: TRBD2; CDR3 protein: ASSYRTSSYEQY
J gene: TRBJ2-1; V gene: TRBV19; D gene: -; CDR3 protein: ASSLPWGSSYNEQF
J gene: TRBJ2-3; V gene: TRBV6-1; D gene: -; CDR3 protein: ASSRLVSDTQY
J gene: TRBJ2-7; V gene: TRBV6-6; D gene: -; CDR3 protein: ASSSRPIKGEQY
J gene: TRBJ2-7; V gene: TRBV19; D gene: -; CDR3 protein: ASSFNTEQY
J gene: TRBJ2-7; V gene: TRBV11-3; D gene: TRBD2; CDR3 protein: ASSPTSGGPMWEQY
J gene: TRBJ1-1; V gene: TRBV5-1; D gene: -; CDR3 protein: ASSLGTVANTEAF
J gene: TRBJ1-2; V gene: TRBV5-6; D gene: -; CDR3 protein: ASSLRRGNYGYT
J gene: TRBJ2-7; V gene: TRBV5-1; D gene: -; CDR3 protein: ASSLEVGGARPEQY
J gene: TRBJ2-1; V gene: TRBV10-3; D gene: -; CDR3 protein: AIRTGLFGYNEQF
J gene: TRBJ2-5; V gene: TRBV4-1; D gene: TRBD2; CDR3 protein: ASSQEWLAGGGDETQY
J gene: TRBJ2-7; V gene: TRBV28; D gene: TRBD1; CDR3 protein: ASIDRDRGQVEQY
J gene: TRBJ1-2; V gene: TRBV7-9; D gene: -; CDR3 protein: ASSSLGSGYT
J gene: TRBJ2-1; V gene: TRBV7-9; D gene: TRBD2; CDR3 protein: ASRGPGLAFSYNEQF
J gene: TRBJ2-7; V gene: TRBV5-6; D gene: -; CDR3 protein: ASSLLDGNYEQY
J gene: TRBJ1-4; V gene: TRBV4-1; D gene: -; CDR3 protein: ASSYGGDEEKLF
J gene: TRBJ2-1; V gene: TRBV9; D gene: TRBD2; CDR3 protein: ASSVASGGLALPSSYNEQF
J gene: TRBJ2-7; V gene: TRBV7-6; D gene: -; CDR3 protein: ASSLIGGGEQY
J gene: TRBJ2-7; V gene: TRBV6-1; D gene: -; CDR3 protein: ASSENPGSYEQY
J gene: TRBJ1-1; V gene: TRBV5-1; D gene: -; CDR3 protein: ASSLDVQGPDEAF
J gene: TRBJ2-5; V gene: TRBV28; D gene: TRBD1; CDR3 protein: ASRGPGQGETQY
J gene: TRBJ2-2; V gene: TRBV28; D gene: -; CDR3 protein: ASSLWGHTNTGELF
J gene: TRBJ2-1; V gene: TRBV5-1; D gene: -; CDR3 protein: ASSWLGEQF
J gene: TRBJ2-1; V gene: TRBV18; D gene: TRBD1; CDR3 protein: ASSPIGQAEQF